This T cell receptor (beta chain) was retrieved from a study of response to subunit inactivated influenza vaccine. Whole-study results and caveats: Few new T cells, the authors suggested, are recruited by each seasonal influenza vaccination.

Germline lookup yields CDR1 SGHRS and CDR2 YFSETQ. The CDR3 length is 15 residues. Germline trimming cut 4 bases from V and 0 bases from J; bases unmatched to any gene: 4. Notes on this clonotype: Its specificity is not known.

Via MiXCR, TCRdb re-called the RT-PCR reads, giving one row per CDR3 protein. The sample holds roughly 650,000 distinct CDR3 sequences, roughly 15% seen once. The source is a man aged 50 or older who received an inactivated influenza vaccine. This rearrangement joins TRBV5-1 to TRBJ1-1; 9 bases line up with TRBD1. The sample was PBMCs from blood, taken roughly 2 weeks before vaccination. CDR3 protein: CASSRGDRVNTEAFF. DNA for the CDR3: TGCGCCAGCAGCAGAGGGGACAGGGTGAACACTGAAGCTTTCTTT.